The source of this TCR beta chain is a study of blood T cell repertoires in COVID-19. Overall study: Acute and convalescent COVID-19 samples came from the United States, Italy and Spain.

Here immunoSEQ multiplex PCR was the method, and the copy in TCRdb shows in-frame clones only, minus some. The data show 100,000 to 120,000 clones, with over 65% seen just once and roughly 3.8% held by the top ten. Per the germline V gene, CDR1 is LNHDA and CDR2 is SQIVND (reference sequence). V lost 7 bases to trimming and J lost 5 bases; unmatched junction nucleotides: 10. The CDR3 consists of 15 residues. This receptor was taken from a woman of 80 years or more with acute or convalescent COVID-19. Source material: peripheral blood. The chain uses TRBV19 and TRBJ2-1; 8 bases fit TRBD2. CDR3 nucleotides: TGTGCCAGTACCGCGGGGACTAGAATGCACAATGAGCAGTTCTTC. The encoded protein is CASTAGTRMHNEQFF.